One and the same sample provided the 23 T cell receptor beta chains below, sequenced in a study of cytomegalovirus exposure and HLA in healthy donors. Use of 60 Vbeta and 13 Jbeta primers characterized the PCR. Measured with immunoSEQ multiplex PCR; TCRdb has only the in-frame clones, and not every one. The specimen's table records fewer than 85,000 clones. The sequenced sample was PBMCs. All receptors derive from a man aged 30 to 39 in good health and CMV-seronegative.

Here the CDR3 reads CAHKADMNTEAFF. The CDR3 DNA follows: TGTGCCCACAAGGCAGACATGAACACTGAAGCTTTCTTT. The chain carries TRBV2 and TRBJ1-1; the D is unclear. Trimming removed 11 bases at V and 0 bases at J, with 13 bases between. CDR3 length equals 13 residues. CDR1 is SNHLY, CDR2 FYNNEI, per germline. Using reference TRBV2 and TRBJ1-1 for the parts outside the CDR3, the full variable domain is EPEVTQTPSHQVTQMGQEVILRCVPISNHLYFYWYRQILGQKVEFLVSFYNNEISEKSEIFDDQFSVERPDGSNFTLKIRSTKLEDSAMYFCAHKADMNTEAFFGQGTRLTVV.

The CDR3 is CASSYSIRQDYEKLFF. CDR3 in DNA: TGTGCCAGCAGTTACTCTATAAGGCAGGACTATGAAAAACTGTTTTTT. The chain couples TRBV6-6 to TRBJ1-4; no clear D gene. Germline V gives CDR1 MNHNY, CDR2 SVGAGI (reference sequence). CDR3 size: 16 residues. Trimming took off 0 bases at V and 6 bases at J, with 14 bases between the two ends.

The genes are TRBV5-4 and TRBJ2-3, with 14 bases lining up with TRBD2. This CDR3 region has 15 residues. Trimming removed 4 bases from V and 6 bases from J; junction bases left unmatched: 4. CDR1 is SGHNT and CDR2 is YYREEE in the germline V gene (reference sequence). The CDR3 sequence: CASSARTSGGDTQYF. CDR3 sequence (DNA): TGTGCCAGCAGCGCCCGGACTAGCGGGGGGGATACGCAGTATTTT.

The rearrangement joins TRBV28 to TRBJ1-2, with a tentative D call TRBD1 (6 bases). CDR3 length equals 15 residues. V was clipped by 1 base and J by 8 bases, with 17 bases between them. Germline V lookup: CDR1 MDHEN, CDR2 SYDVKM. This CDR3 is CASSLYRAGDEGYTF. In nucleotides, the CDR3 is TGTGCCAGCAGTTTATATCGGGCAGGGGACGAGGGCTACACCTTC.

The J gene is TRBJ2-7, the V gene TRBV6-1; 8 nucleotides align to TRBD1. The CDR3 length is 13 residues. Germline CDR1 MNHNS, CDR2 SASEGT. V dropped 4 bases and J dropped 6; count of bases not matched to a gene: 5. As DNA, the CDR3 is TGTGCCAGCAGTGGCCGGGACAGGATCGAGCAGTACTTC. Protein sequence: CASSGRDRIEQYF.

The chain links TRBV4-2 to TRBJ2-7; 7 nucleotides line up with TRBD2. V trimming: 0 bases; J trimming: 7 bases; junction bases outside the gene matches: 6. The CDR3 covers 14 residues. From germline, CDR1 is LGHNA and CDR2 YNFKEQ. CDR3 in amino acids: CASSQERGAGEQYF. The CDR3, as DNA: TGTGCCAGCAGCCAAGAGAGGGGAGCGGGGGAGCAGTACTTC.

The CDR3 loop is CASSKGGEQYF. The DNA of the CDR3 is TGTGCCAGCAGTAAGGGGGGGGAGCAGTACTTC. This chain links TRBV6-5 with TRBJ2-7, with D perhaps TRBD2 (7 bases). The V and J ends lost 5 bases and 7 bases respectively, with 9 bases between them. The CDR3 length is 11 residues. CDR1 and CDR2 from the germline V gene are MNHEY and SVGAGI.

The chain is built from TRBV7-2 and TRBJ1-5; no clear D gene. Germline CDR1 SGHTA, CDR2 FQGNSA. This CDR3 contains 14 residues. Trimming stripped 1 base from V and 1 base from J, with 5 bases between. CDR3 bases: TGTGCCAGCAGCTTAGTCAGGAGCAATCAGCCCCAGCATTTT. The encoded protein is CASSLVRSNQPQHF.

The chain uses TRBV6-6 and TRBJ1-2; D not resolved. Germline CDR1 is MNHNY and CDR2 is SVGAGI (reference sequence). The CDR3 covers 13 residues. The V end lost 0 bases, the J end lost 4 bases, and 6 bases lay between the germline ends. This chain's CDR3 is CASSYSGSYGYTF. The CDR3 nucleotides read TGTGCCAGCAGTTACTCGGGCTCCTATGGCTACACCTTC.

The chain has TRBV4-3 and TRBJ2-3, with no clear D. Germline loops: CDR1 LGHNA, CDR2 YSLEER. The CDR3 is 14 residues long. Trimming pared 1 base from V and 3 bases from J, leaving 8 bases between. In nucleotides, the CDR3 is TGCGCCAGCAGCCAAGTGTTAGCAACAGATACGCAGTATTTT. Translating gives CASSQVLATDTQYF.

CDR3 bases: TGCGCCAGCAGTCCCGGGACTAGCGCGATCTACGAGCAGTACTTC. Translating gives CASSPGTSAIYEQYF. The V and J genes are TRBV5-1 and TRBJ2-7; 10 bases map to TRBD2. Germline loops: CDR1 SGHRS, CDR2 YFSETQ. This CDR3 has 15 residues. After removal of 5 bases from V and 3 bases from J, the junction contained 8 bases not matched to a gene.

The chain carries TRBV7-9 and TRBJ2-1; D is possibly TRBD2 (5 bases). Trimming removed 1 base at V and 7 bases at J, with 5 bases between. Germline lookup yields CDR1 SEHNR and CDR2 FQNEAQ (reference sequence). CDR3 size: 12 residues. CDR3 DNA sequence: TGTGCCAGCAGCTTAGGGAGGAATGAGCAGTTCTTC. Translating it yields CASSLGRNEQFF.

The chain uses TRBV4-2 and TRBJ1-1, with D unclear. Trimming took 6 bases from V and 1 from J, leaving 9 bases between them. Germline CDR1 LGHNA, CDR2 YNFKEQ. The CDR3 has 13 amino acids. This CDR3 is CASSDTGNTEAFF. The CDR3 DNA is TGTGCCAGCAGTGATACGGGGAACACTGAAGCTTTCTTT.

The chain uses TRBV5-6 and TRBJ2-5; D remains unclear. The CDR3 totals 14 residues. The V end lost 1 base, the J end lost 3 bases, and 10 bases lay between the germline ends. Germline V lookup: CDR1 SGHDT, CDR2 YYEEEE. In DNA, the CDR3 is TGTGCCAGCAGCTTGTTGGGCCAGGAAGAGACCCAGTACTTC. Its protein is CASSLLGQEETQYF.

J is TRBJ1-5 and V is TRBV4-2, with 8 bases that match TRBD1. Trimming at V came to 0 bases and at J to 7 bases, leaving 8 bases not matched to a gene. This CDR3 is 16 amino acids long. Per germline, CDR1 LGHNA and CDR2 YNFKEQ. Written as DNA, the CDR3 is TGTGCCAGCAGCCAAGATTTTGCGACAGGGGAGCAGCCCCAGCATTTT. It is translated as CASSQDFATGEQPQHF.

CDR3 DNA: TGCGCCAGCAAGGAGGGGGCCTCTGGCTACACCTTC. It specifies CASKEGASGYTF. This chain uses TRBV5-1 with TRBJ1-2, with 7 bases matching TRBD1. Unmatched junction bases numbered 6, after V lost 6 bases and J lost 7 bases. Germline CDR1 reads SGHRS; CDR2 reads YFSETQ. This CDR3 is 12 amino acids long.

The chain links TRBV18 to TRBJ2-1; 15 positions match TRBD2. CDR3 length: 15 residues. Losses at the gene ends were 3 bases for V and 10 bases for J; bases not matched to a gene: 4. Germline values: CDR1 KGHSH, CDR2 LQKENI. The CDR3 here is CASSPGLAGGKEQFF. CDR3 bases: TGTGCCAGCTCACCCGGACTAGCGGGGGGGAAGGAGCAGTTCTTC.

The CDR3: CASSPVQGGTEAFF. The CDR3 region has the DNA TGCGCCAGCAGCCCGGTTCAGGGGGGAACTGAAGCTTTCTTT. This chain connects TRBV4-1 to TRBJ1-1, with TRBD1 matching over 7 bases. The germline CDR1 and CDR2 sequences are MGHRA and YSYEKL. With 4 bases clipped from V and 5 bases from J, the junction kept 7 bases outside the gene matches. The CDR3 covers 14 residues.

This chain joins TRBV25-1 and TRBJ2-3; tentatively, D is TRBD2 (7 bases). Germline lookup yields CDR1 MGHDK and CDR2 SYGVNS. Trimming removed 2 bases from V and 7 bases from J, with 22 bases in between. The CDR3 is 17 residues long. The CDR3 bases are TGTGCCAGCAGTGAAATTACCGGAGCGGGACATCTAAATACGCAGTATTTT. Its protein product is CASSEITGAGHLNTQYF.

The J gene is TRBJ1-1, the V gene TRBV2; D is perhaps TRBD1 (6 bases). Germline V lookup: CDR1 SNHLY, CDR2 FYNNEI. V gave up 0 bases and J gave up 7 bases, with 9 bases separating them. The CDR3 runs to 13 residues. This CDR3 is CASSEAPGVEAFF. The CDR3 DNA sequence: TGTGCCAGCAGTGAAGCGCCAGGGGTTGAAGCTTTCTTT. The full variable domain, completed using reference TRBV2 and TRBJ1-1, is EPEVTQTPSHQVTQMGQEVILRCVPISNHLYFYWYRQILGQKVEFLVSFYNNEISEKSEIFDDQFSVERPDGSNFTLKIRSTKLEDSAMYFCASSEAPGVEAFFGQGTRLTVV.

The chain is built from TRBV29-1 and TRBJ2-5; 10 nucleotides align to TRBD2. Germline CDR1 is SQVTM and CDR2 is ANQGSEA. V shed 5 bases and J 5 bases; nucleotides not matched to a gene: 8. The CDR3 is 14 amino acids. The CDR3 reads CSVMGSGRTETQYF. As DNA, the CDR3 is TGCAGCGTTATGGGTAGCGGGAGGACGGAGACCCAGTACTTC.

The rearrangement links TRBV5-4 to TRBJ2-3, with 7 nucleotides matching TRBD2. This CDR3 spans 17 amino acids. CDR1 is SGHNT and CDR2 is YYREEE in the germline V gene (reference sequence). Losses at the gene ends were 3 bases for V and 0 bases for J; bases not matched to a gene: 10. The CDR3, as DNA: TGTGCCAGCAGCTCACCGGGACTACAATTTAGCACAGATACGCAGTATTTT. Its protein product is CASSSPGLQFSTDTQYF.

The chain recombines TRBV4-1 with TRBJ1-2; D gene unclear. This CDR3 region has 14 residues. Germline V gene data show CDR1 as MGHRA and CDR2 as YSYEKL. V lost 2 bases to trimming and J lost 1 base, with 8 bases between them. The chain's CDR3 is CASSQPWSNYGYTF. The DNA of the CDR3 is TGCGCCAGCAGCCAACCATGGAGTAACTATGGCTACACCTTC.